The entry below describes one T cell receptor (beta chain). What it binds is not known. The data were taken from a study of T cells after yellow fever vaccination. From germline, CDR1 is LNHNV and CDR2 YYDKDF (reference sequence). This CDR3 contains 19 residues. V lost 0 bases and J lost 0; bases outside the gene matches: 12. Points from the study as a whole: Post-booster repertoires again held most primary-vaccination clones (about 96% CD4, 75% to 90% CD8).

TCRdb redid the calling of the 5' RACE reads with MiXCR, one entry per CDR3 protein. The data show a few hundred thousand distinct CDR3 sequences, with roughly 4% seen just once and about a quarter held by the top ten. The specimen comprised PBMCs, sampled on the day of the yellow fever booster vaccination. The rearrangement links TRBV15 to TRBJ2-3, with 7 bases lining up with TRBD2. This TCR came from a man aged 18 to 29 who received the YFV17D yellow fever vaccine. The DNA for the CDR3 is TGTGCCACCAGCAGAGATGGTATGGCGGGGGACTCTAGCACAGATACGCAGTATTTT. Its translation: CATSRDGMAGDSSTDTQYF.